Following are 10 T cell receptor beta chains from one sample sequenced in a study of cytomegalovirus exposure and HLA in healthy donors. The PCR used 60 Vbeta and 13 Jbeta primers. This table comes from immunoSEQ multiplex PCR, and its TCRdb copy is limited to in-frame clones, with some not included. The table has some 90,000 clones, about 70% seen once; the top ten hold 2.5% to 3.5%. The sequencing input was PBMCs. These receptors were obtained from a female donor in good health and CMV-seropositive.

The chain has TRBV21-1 and TRBJ1-6. TRBV21-1 counts as a pseudogene. The CDR3 totals 14 residues. The CDR3 coding sequence is TGTGCCAGCAGCATGGCCGGAACGGGTTCACCCCTCCACTTT. Translating gives CASSMAGTGSPLHF.

In its sample, this clone was seen a few times. The rearrangement uses TRBV19 and TRBJ2-7, with TRBD1 matching over 7 bases. From germline, CDR1 is LNHDA and CDR2 SQIVND (reference sequence). The CDR3 runs to 13 residues. Trimming cost V 9 bases and J 1 base; bases outside gene matches: 6. The CDR3 reads CASMDRSSYEQYF. The CDR3 nucleotides read TGTGCCAGCATGGACAGGAGTTCCTACGAGCAGTACTTC. Filled out from reference TRBV19 and TRBJ2-7, the complete variable domain reads DGGITQSPKYLFRKEGQNVTLSCEQNLNHDAMYWYRQDPGQGLRLIYYSQIVNDFQKGDIAEGYSVSREKKESFPLTVTSAQKNPTAFYLCASMDRSSYEQYFGPGTRLTVT.

CDR3 protein: CAWSRTGTGSYEQYF. The CDR3 nucleotides read TGTGCCTGGAGCCGGACAGGGACAGGCTCCTACGAGCAGTACTTC. The genes are TRBV30 and TRBJ2-7; TRBD1 agrees at 8 bases. CDR1 and CDR2 (germline): GTSNPN, SVGIG (reference sequence). The CDR3 length is 15 residues. V lost 3 bases and J lost 0; bases outside the gene matches: 7. The whole variable domain, filled in from reference TRBV30 and TRBJ2-7, reads SQTIHQWPATLVQPVGSPLSLECTVEGTSNPNLYWYRQAAGRGLQLLFYSVGIGQISSEVPQNLSASRPQDRQFILSSKKLLLSDSGFYLCAWSRTGTGSYEQYFGPGTRLTVT.

The V gene is TRBV27, the J gene TRBJ1-5; D is unclear. Germline V CDR1 and CDR2: MNHEY, SMNVEV (reference sequence). This CDR3 region has 14 residues. Trimming removed 5 bases at V and 1 base at J, with 9 bases between. The CDR3 nucleotides are TGTGCCAGCAGTGGAGGAACGAGCAATCAGCCCCAGCATTTT. Translated, it gives CASSGGTSNQPQHF.

The gene calls are TRBV7-3 and TRBJ2-1; D may be TRBD2 (6 bases). Trimming cost V 1 base and J 8 bases, with 9 bases left between them. CDR1 is SGHTA and CDR2 is FQGTGA in the germline V gene. CDR3 size: 13 residues. DNA for the CDR3: TGTGCCAGCAGCTTAAACCGGGACTATGAGCAGTTCTTC. Translating it yields CASSLNRDYEQFF.

The chain uses TRBV4-1 and TRBJ2-1; 16 bases match TRBD2. The CDR3 runs 16 residues. The V segment lost 4 bases and the J segment 8 bases; nucleotides outside the gene matches: 5. From germline, CDR1 is MGHRA and CDR2 YSYEKL. The CDR3 DNA sequence: TGCGCCAGCAGCCGGGGGACTAGCGGGGGGGCATATGAGCAGTTCTTC. Translation: CASSRGTSGGAYEQFF.

This clone was observed a handful of times. The chain employs TRBV7-3 and TRBJ1-1; D not certain. V lost 0 bases and J lost 4, with 6 bases in between. This CDR3 comprises 13 residues. The germline CDR1 and CDR2 sequences are SGHTA and FQGTGA. As DNA, the CDR3 is TGTGCCAGCAGCTTAACGGGGAGCACTGAAGCTTTCTTT. Translated, it gives CASSLTGSTEAFF. Looking up the rest from reference TRBV7-3 and TRBJ1-1 gives the full variable domain: GAGVSQTPSNKVTEKGKYVELRCDPISGHTALYWYRQSLGQGPEFLIYFQGTGAADDSGLPNDRFFAVRPEGSVSTLKIQRTERGDSAVYLCASSLTGSTEAFFGQGTRLTVV.

V is TRBV5-4 and J is TRBJ1-2; D is possibly TRBD1 (6 bases). Trimming took 3 bases from V and 2 from J, leaving 8 bases between them. The CDR3 runs to 13 residues. Germline V CDR1 and CDR2: SGHNT, YYREEE (reference sequence). Here the CDR3 DNA reads TGTGCCAGCAGCTCGGGACAAAACTATGGCTACACCTTC. Translation gives CASSSGQNYGYTF. The full variable domain, in which reference TRBV5-4 and TRBJ1-2 provide the parts outside the CDR3, is ETGVTQSPTHLIKTRGQQVTLRCSSQSGHNTVSWYQQALGQGPQFIFQYYREEENGRGNFPPRFSGLQFPNYSSELNVNALELDDSALYLCASSSGQNYGYTFGSGTRLTVV.

The genes are TRBV7-9 and TRBJ1-2; 9 bases fit TRBD1. CDR3 length: 14 residues. Per the germline V gene, CDR1 is SEHNR and CDR2 is FQNEAQ (reference sequence). The junction had 9 bases not matched to a gene; V was cut back by 7 bases and J by 6 bases. The CDR3 DNA follows: TGTGCCAGCACCCTCTATACAGGGGGCGATGGCTACACCTTC. Amino acid sequence: CASTLYTGGDGYTF.

The chain joins TRBV28 to TRBJ1-6; 8 bases are shared with TRBD1. From germline, CDR1 is MDHEN and CDR2 SYDVKM. The CDR3 is 16 amino acids. Germline trimming cut 5 bases from V and 7 bases from J; bases unmatched to any gene: 10. CDR3 sequence reads: CASSQPRDRRNSPLHF. The CDR3 nucleotides read TGTGCCAGCAGTCAACCCCGGGACAGGAGGAATTCACCCCTCCACTTT. Supplemented by reference TRBV28 and TRBJ1-6, the full variable domain reads DVKVTQSSRYLVKRTGEKVFLECVQDMDHENMFWYRQDPGLGLRLIYFSYDVKMKEKGDIPEGYSVSREKKERFSLILESASTNQTSMYLCASSQPRDRRNSPLHFGNGTRLTVT.